The 19 T cell receptor beta chains below all came from one sample that was sequenced in a study of CD8+ T cells in alopecia areata. Treatment specified: oral pan-JAK inhibitor, 5-10 mg twice daily. It was cDNA, reverse transcribed from extracted RNA, that served as the sequencing template. Assay: immunoSEQ multiplex PCR; the TCRdb copy retains only in-frame clones and omits some. This sample yields roughly 180,000 clones, of which roughly three fifths are seen a single time; around 3% belongs to the top ten. Sequencing was performed on CD4+ T cells sorted from blood, taken at week 4, from a patient treated with tofacitinib. Receptor source: a human donor with alopecia areata.

This clone has just a few counts. This chain uses TRBV2 with TRBJ2-2; 7 nucleotides align to TRBD2. Germline V gives CDR1 SNHLY, CDR2 FYNNEI. V gave up 5 bases and J gave up 3 bases; unmatched junction bases: 3. CDR3 length equals 14 residues. Here the CDR3 reads CASSRDYHTGELFF. CDR3 DNA: TGTGCCAGCAGTAGGGACTATCACACCGGGGAGCTGTTTTTT. The variable domain in full, completed from reference TRBV2 and TRBJ2-2, reads EPEVTQTPSHQVTQMGQEVILRCVPISNHLYFYWYRQILGQKVEFLVSFYNNEISEKSEIFDDQFSVERPDGSNFTLKIRSTKLEDSAMYFCASSRDYHTGELFFGEGSRLTVL.

Here the CDR3 reads CASSPQGGVNTGELFF. CDR3 coding DNA: TGTGCCAGCAGCCCTCAAGGTGGGGTGAACACCGGGGAGCTGTTTTTT. This chain connects TRBV9 to TRBJ2-2; no clear D gene. CDR3 size: 16 residues. CDR1 and CDR2 (germline): SGDLS, YYNGEE. With 4 bases removed from V and 1 base from J, the gap between germline ends came to 14 bases.

The V gene is TRBV30, the J gene TRBJ2-5; the D gene is possibly TRBD2 (7 bases). CDR3 size: 15 residues. Trimming pared 5 bases from V and 2 bases from J, leaving 18 bases between. Germline CDR1 GTSNPN, CDR2 SVGIG (reference sequence). This chain's CDR3 is CAWVPLGGGQETQYF. The CDR3 DNA reads as TGTGCCTGGGTGCCGTTAGGGGGGGGACAAGAGACCCAGTACTTC.

The chain links TRBV15 to TRBJ1-3; D is uncertain. The germline V and J ends were trimmed by 8 bases and 5 bases, with 13 bases remaining between them. The CDR3 spans 13 residues. The germline gives CDR1 LNHNV, CDR2 YYDKDF (reference sequence). CDR3 in DNA: TGTGCCACCGGACCAGAGTATCGAAACACCATATATTTT. Encoded protein: CATGPEYRNTIYF.

The chain joins TRBV5-1 to TRBJ2-7; the D is unclear. Trimming took 4 bases from V and 0 from J, leaving 20 bases between them. Germline-derived CDR1 and CDR2 are SGHRS and YFSETQ. The CDR3 spans 17 residues. CDR3 protein: CASSRPSRQLSSYEQYF. The CDR3 DNA reads as TGCGCCAGCAGCCGGCCATCCAGGCAGTTAAGCTCCTACGAGCAGTACTTC.

The chain joins TRBV7-9 to TRBJ2-7; tentatively, D is TRBD1 or TRBD2 (5 bases each). This CDR3 is 15 amino acids long. Germline loops: CDR1 SEHNR, CDR2 FQNEAQ (reference sequence). Trimming stripped 3 bases from V and 1 base from J, with 13 bases between. CDR3 protein: CASSFVQGASYEQYF. As DNA, the CDR3 is TGTGCCAGCAGCTTTGTGCAGGGAGCGTCCTACGAGCAGTACTTC.

The chain joins TRBV6-5 to TRBJ1-3; tentative D call: TRBD1 (6 bases). V was pared by 6 bases and J by 4 bases, with 13 bases between. The CDR3 consists of 14 residues. Germline CDR1 reads MNHEY; CDR2 reads SVGAGI. CDR3 in DNA: TGTGCCAGCAGCCCTACAGGGTCCGGAAACACCATATATTTT. Translation gives CASSPTGSGNTIYF.

This clone was observed a handful of times. The V and J genes are TRBV5-1 and TRBJ1-1; D is undetermined. The CDR3 extends over 15 amino acids. Germline V gene sequence: CDR1 SGHRS, CDR2 YFSETQ. V dropped 0 bases and J dropped 1 base, with 10 bases sitting between them. CDR3 region: CASSLELPSNTEAFF. The CDR3, as DNA: TGCGCCAGCAGCTTGGAGCTGCCCTCGAACACTGAAGCTTTCTTT.

The chain has TRBV18 and TRBJ2-1; TRBD1 matches 8 bases. Germline-derived CDR1 and CDR2 are KGHSH and LQKENI. This CDR3 is 18 amino acids long. The J segment lost 4 bases and the V segment lost 3 bases, leaving 14 bases of the junction unmatched. The chain's CDR3 is CASSPTLGQGVDYNEQFF. CDR3 DNA sequence: TGTGCCAGCTCACCTACTCTTGGACAGGGCGTTGATTACAATGAGCAGTTCTTC.

The chain carries TRBV10-3 and TRBJ2-5, with 11 bases matching TRBD2. In germline, CDR1 is ENHRY, CDR2 SYGVKD. The junction had 1 base not matched to a gene; V was cut back by 2 bases and J by 5 bases. The CDR3 spans 14 residues. CDR3 sequence (DNA): TGTGCCATCAGTGAGGCTAGCGGGGGGGAGACCCAGTACTTC. This codes for CAISEASGGETQYF.

The chain carries TRBV25-1 and TRBJ2-5, with D uncertain. V lost 0 bases to trimming and J lost 2 bases, with 4 bases between them. Germline V gene data show CDR1 as MGHDK and CDR2 as SYGVNS. The CDR3 loop spans 13 amino acids. The CDR3 loop is CASSEYGQETQYF. As DNA, the CDR3 is TGTGCCAGCAGTGAATACGGTCAAGAGACCCAGTACTTC.

The rearrangement uses TRBV7-2 and TRBJ2-5; maybe TRBD2 (6 bases). Germline loops: CDR1 SGHTA, CDR2 FQGNSA. The CDR3 is 15 residues long. The ends were cut back, 5 bases at V and 8 bases at J, with 21 bases in the middle. CDR3 in DNA: TGTGCCAGCAGCGATCGGACTAAGCAAAGGGGAACCCAGTACTTC. Translated, it gives CASSDRTKQRGTQYF.

The V gene is TRBV4-3, the J gene TRBJ2-7, with a tentative D call TRBD2 (6 bases). The CDR3 covers 16 residues. Trimming pared 1 base from V and 0 bases from J, leaving 13 bases between. Germline V gene sequence: CDR1 LGHNA, CDR2 YSLEER. The CDR3 here is CASSQGGVRGSYEQYF. In DNA form, the CDR3 reads TGCGCCAGCAGCCAAGGGGGGGTACGGGGCTCCTACGAGCAGTACTTC.

The chain employs TRBV29-1 and TRBJ2-3, with D uncertain. Germline V CDR1 and CDR2: SQVTM, ANQGSEA. With 5 bases removed from V and 4 bases from J, the gap between germline ends came to 7 bases. CDR3 length equals 11 residues. In DNA, the CDR3 is TGCAGCGTTCTGACTTCAGATACGCAGTATTTT. This encodes CSVLTSDTQYF.

In its sample, this clone was seen a few times. V gene TRBV29-1 combines with J gene TRBJ1-2, with 7 bases that match TRBD1. V gave up 4 bases and J gave up 4 bases; unmatched junction bases: 15. The CDR3 totals 16 residues. Per the germline V gene, CDR1 is SQVTM and CDR2 is ANQGSEA. The CDR3 DNA sequence: TGCAGCGTTGGATATAGCAAGGGGGCTGCTGGCTATGGCTACACCTTC. This translates into CSVGYSKGAAGYGYTF.

The chain uses TRBV15 and TRBJ2-3; 11 nucleotides line up with TRBD2. The CDR3 runs to 15 residues. V lost 1 base and J lost 7; bases outside the gene matches: 4. The germline CDR1 and CDR2 sequences are LNHNV and YYDKDF (reference sequence). CDR3 amino acids: CATSRGSGGAYTQYF. CDR3 DNA: TGTGCCACCAGCAGAGGTAGCGGGGGGGCGTATACGCAGTATTTT.

V and J are TRBV29-1 and TRBJ1-2; 8 bases agree with TRBD1. The CDR3 covers 14 residues. Looked up from germline, CDR1 is SQVTM and CDR2 is ANQGSEA. Trimming cost V 3 bases and J 7 bases; bases outside gene matches: 10. DNA for the CDR3: TGCAGCGTTGATGGGGCAGGGGGCATTCCTGGCTACACCTTC. Its translation is CSVDGAGGIPGYTF.

The chain carries TRBV30 and TRBJ2-7, with TRBD2 identical over 9 bases. The length of the CDR3 is 16 residues. CDR1 is GTSNPN and CDR2 is SVGIG in the germline V gene (reference sequence). J was trimmed by 3 bases and V by 7 bases; bases with no gene match: 16. CDR3 amino acids: CALTLRGSGGRYEQYF. The CDR3 DNA reads TGTGCCTTAACCCTCCGGGGTAGCGGGGGACGCTACGAGCAGTACTTC.

This clone has a handful of counts. J is TRBJ1-4 and V is TRBV29-1; no clear D gene. Germline V gives CDR1 SQVTM, CDR2 ANQGSEA. The CDR3 spans 14 residues. V was clipped by 6 bases and J by 0 bases, with 11 bases between them. DNA of the CDR3: TGCAGCGTAGACCAGAGCGCAACTAATGAAAAACTGTTTTTT. Translated: CSVDQSATNEKLFF.